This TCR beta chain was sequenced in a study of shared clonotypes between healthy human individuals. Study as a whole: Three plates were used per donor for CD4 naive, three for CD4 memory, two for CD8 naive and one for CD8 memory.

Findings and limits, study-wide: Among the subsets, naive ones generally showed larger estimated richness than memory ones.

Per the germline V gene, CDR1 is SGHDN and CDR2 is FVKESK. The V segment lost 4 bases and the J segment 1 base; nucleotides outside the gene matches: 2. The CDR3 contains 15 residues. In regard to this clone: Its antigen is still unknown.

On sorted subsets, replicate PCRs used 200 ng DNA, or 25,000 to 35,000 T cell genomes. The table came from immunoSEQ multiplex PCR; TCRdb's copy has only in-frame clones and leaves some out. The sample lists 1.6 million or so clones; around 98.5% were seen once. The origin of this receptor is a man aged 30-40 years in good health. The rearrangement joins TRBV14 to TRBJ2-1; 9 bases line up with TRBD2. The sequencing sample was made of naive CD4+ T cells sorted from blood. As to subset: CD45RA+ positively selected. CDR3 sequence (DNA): TGTGCCAGCAGCCTGGGACTAGCATCCTACAATGAGCAGTTCTTC. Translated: CASSLGLASYNEQFF.